This passage covers 26 T cell receptor beta chains from one sample sequenced in a study of beta chain features in type 1 diabetes. The sequenced template was cDNA made from the entire isolated RNA. The repertoire was sequenced with immunoSEQ multiplex PCR; TCRdb's copy has only in-frame clones and lacks some. Of over 700,000 clones in the sample, 15% to 20% were seen once. What was sequenced was naive CD4+ T cells from blood. Receptor source: a young woman in good health.

This clone showed up just a few times. V usage is TRBV15 and J usage is TRBJ2-3, with D maybe TRBD2 (6 bases). Germline-derived CDR1 and CDR2 are LNHNV and YYDKDF (reference sequence). V was trimmed by 0 bases and J by 3 bases, leaving 19 bases between them. The CDR3 has 18 amino acids. As DNA, the CDR3 is TGTGCCACCAGCAGAGATGTCAGGGTGGCGGCGGGGACAGATACGCAGTATTTT. Translated: CATSRDVRVAAGTDTQYF.

This chain connects TRBV10-3 to TRBJ1-2; D unresolved. The germline gives CDR1 ENHRY, CDR2 SYGVKD. This CDR3 spans 14 amino acids. V lost 10 bases and J lost 8, with 23 bases in between. CDR3 sequence: CATTPDRVTLGYTF. For the CDR3, the DNA is TGTGCCACCACCCCAGACCGAGTAACTCTCGGCTACACCTTC.

The rearrangement links TRBV7-3 to TRBJ2-7; D unresolved. The CDR3 has 13 amino acids. The germline CDR1 and CDR2 sequences are SGHTA and FQGTGA. Trimming removed 1 base at V and 2 bases at J, with 6 bases between. The CDR3, as DNA: TGTGCCAGCAGCTTAAACCCAACCTACGAGCAGTACTTC. Translated, it gives CASSLNPTYEQYF.

The chain carries TRBV21-1 and TRBJ2-7; TRBD1 was called by the table and not checked on the DNA. TRBV21-1 is an annotated pseudogene. This CDR3 has 20 amino acids. This chain's CDR3 is CASSKDRTGKVRKVHYEQYF. CDR3 sequence (DNA): TGTGCCAGCAGCAAAGATCGGACAGGGAAGGTACGAAAGGTGCACTACGAGCAGTACTTC.

This clone was seen a handful of times. The gene calls are TRBV25-1 and TRBJ2-1; TRBD2 agrees at 7 bases. Germline V gene lookup returns CDR1 MGHDK and CDR2 SYGVNS. The CDR3 totals 13 residues. Trimming took 7 bases from V and 7 from J; bases not matched to a gene: 7. The CDR3 loop is CASTGRVWNEQFF. CDR3 nucleotide sequence: TGTGCCAGCACAGGGAGGGTTTGGAATGAGCAGTTCTTC.

This chain links TRBV15 with TRBJ2-3; TRBD2 might be the D (6 bases). The CDR3 length is 15 residues. Trimming removed 6 bases at V and 0 bases at J, with 13 bases between. Germline values: CDR1 LNHNV, CDR2 YYDKDF (reference sequence). CDR3 residues: CATRLTRTSTDTQYF. CDR3 DNA sequence: TGTGCCACCAGACTGACTAGGACTAGCACAGATACGCAGTATTTT.

J is TRBJ2-1 and V is TRBV7-2; the match to TRBD1 covers 12 bases. Germline V gene sequence: CDR1 SGHTA, CDR2 FQGNSA. The ends lost 6 bases at V and 10 bases at J; junction bases unmatched: 7. This CDR3 is built from 14 residues. The CDR3 DNA reads TGTGCCAGCAGAGCCGGGACAGGGGGCTTAGAGCAGTTCTTC. This encodes CASRAGTGGLEQFF. Full variable domain (remainder filled in from reference TRBV7-2 and TRBJ2-1): GAGVSQSPSNKVTEKGKDVELRCDPISGHTALYWYRQSLGQGLEFLIYFQGNSAPDKSGLPSDRFSAERTGGSVSTLTIQRTQQEDSAVYLCASRAGTGGLEQFFGPGTRLTVL.

This clone has more than one count but fewer than ten. The V gene is TRBV28, the J gene TRBJ2-4, with D possibly matching TRBD2 (6 bases). V was cut by 6 bases and J by 7 bases, with 10 bases left in between. Germline CDR1 is MDHEN and CDR2 is SYDVKM. The CDR3 sequence is 12 residues long. The CDR3 DNA reads as TGTGCCAGCAGGGAGGGTTGGAACATTCAGTACTTC. Its protein product is CASREGWNIQYF.

Comments on this clone: Within the sample, other DNA sequences also encode this same CDR3. CDR3 amino acids: CASSPRGSGNTIYF. The CDR3 region has the DNA TGTGCCAGCTCACCACGAGGCTCTGGAAACACCATATATTTT. The V call is TRBV18, the J call TRBJ1-3; D gene unclear. This CDR3 is built from 14 residues. V lost 1 base, J lost 0 bases, and 4 bases lay in between. Germline V gene lookup returns CDR1 KGHSH and CDR2 LQKENI.

In this sample, this clone turned up a few times. The rearrangement links TRBV15 to TRBJ2-1; 8 positions agree with TRBD2. V lost 5 bases and J lost 5; bases outside the gene matches: 5. Germline CDR1 and CDR2: LNHNV and YYDKDF (reference sequence). This CDR3 has 14 residues. The CDR3 protein is CATSQREIHNEQFF. DNA of the CDR3: TGTGCCACCAGCCAGCGGGAGATCCACAATGAGCAGTTCTTC.

This rearrangement joins TRBV5-4 to TRBJ2-3, with 7 bases that match TRBD2. V was clipped by 7 bases and J by 8 bases; unmatched bases: 10. The CDR3 runs 13 residues. Germline loops: CDR1 SGHNT, CDR2 YYREEE (reference sequence). The CDR3 DNA sequence: TGTGCCAGCCGCCTTGGCGGGAGAGGTACGCAGTATTTT. Translated: CASRLGGRGTQYF. The whole variable domain, remainder taken from reference TRBV5-4 and TRBJ2-3, is ETGVTQSPTHLIKTRGQQVTLRCSSQSGHNTVSWYQQALGQGPQFIFQYYREEENGRGNFPPRFSGLQFPNYSSELNVNALELDDSALYLCASRLGGRGTQYFGPGTRLTVL.

This clone was detected only a few times. The V call is TRBV5-1, the J call TRBJ2-1; TRBD1 aligns across 9 bases. The ends lost 2 bases at V and 5 bases at J; junction bases unmatched: 5. This CDR3 contains 15 residues. Germline CDR1 SGHRS, CDR2 YFSETQ. CDR3 bases: TGCGCCAGCAGCTTAAGGGGGACAGGGAACAATGAGCAGTTCTTC. Encoded protein: CASSLRGTGNNEQFF.

This clone was detected a few times. CDR3 loop: CASSPKRDRGRENYGYTF. The CDR3 DNA reads TGTGCCAGCAGCCCAAAACGGGACAGGGGGCGCGAAAACTATGGCTACACCTTC. The rearrangement links TRBV7-2 to TRBJ1-2, with 12 bases lining up with TRBD1. The CDR3 has 18 amino acids. With 5 bases clipped from V and 2 bases from J, the junction kept 12 bases outside the gene matches. CDR1 is SGHTA and CDR2 is FQGNSA in the germline V gene.

This clone was recorded at least ten times. The genes are TRBV7-9 and TRBJ1-4; 8 bases fit TRBD1. CDR1 SEHNR and CDR2 FQNEAQ come from the germline V gene (reference sequence). The CDR3 is 14 residues long. Trimming took 5 bases from V and 5 from J; bases not matched to a gene: 4. The CDR3 DNA is TGTGCCAGCAGCATCGACAGGGGAAATGAAAAACTGTTTTTT. The encoded protein is CASSIDRGNEKLFF.

The rearrangement joins TRBV6-1 to TRBJ2-5; 13 nucleotides agree with TRBD2. The germline V gene has CDR1 MNHNS and CDR2 SASEGT. CDR3 length: 18 amino acids. Losses at the gene ends were 4 bases for V and 3 bases for J; bases not matched to a gene: 11. The CDR3: CASSGSPRGLAGKETQYF. The CDR3 DNA sequence: TGTGCCAGCAGTGGCTCACCTCGGGGACTAGCGGGGAAAGAGACCCAGTACTTC.

This clone appeared a few times. This chain uses TRBV27 with TRBJ1-5; D possibly corresponds to TRBD1 (6 bases). Per germline, CDR1 MNHEY and CDR2 SMNVEV (reference sequence). This CDR3 region has 14 residues. V lost 8 bases and J 2 bases, leaving 13 bases between the germline ends. In DNA, the CDR3 is TGTGCCAGCGCGGACAGAGCCGGCAATCAGCCCCAGCATTTT. Translating it yields CASADRAGNQPQHF.

The sample holds a few counts of this clone. This chain joins TRBV29-1 and TRBJ2-7; tentatively, D is TRBD1 (5 bases). The CDR3 is made up of 14 amino acids. From germline, CDR1 is SQVTM and CDR2 ANQGSEA. V was trimmed by 4 bases and J by 2 bases, leaving 15 bases between them. In DNA, the CDR3 is TGCAGCGTTGGTGTAAGGGGTACAACCTACGAGCAGTACTTC. As protein: CSVGVRGTTYEQYF.

V is TRBV14 and J is TRBJ2-7, with D unclear. CDR1 and CDR2 (germline): SGHDN, FVKESK. The V gene lost 4 bases and the J gene lost 3 bases, with 7 bases spanning the gap. The CDR3 is 12 residues long. CDR3 protein: CASSRLGYEQYF. The CDR3 coding sequence is TGTGCCAGCAGCCGTCTTGGCTACGAGCAGTACTTC.

Only a few counts were recorded for this clone. Other DNA sequences of this sample code for an identical CDR3. The V gene is TRBV6-5, the J gene TRBJ2-3; possibly TRBD1 or TRBD2 for D (6 bases each). Germline-derived CDR1 and CDR2 are MNHEY and SVGAGI. Trimming took 0 bases from V and 3 from J, leaving 13 bases between them. This CDR3 comprises 16 residues. The CDR3 DNA follows: TGTGCCAGCAGTTACTCATCCAGGGGAGGAACAGATACGCAGTATTTT. Amino acid sequence: CASSYSSRGGTDTQYF.

The chain combines TRBV28 with TRBJ2-3, with D tentatively TRBD2 (5 bases). CDR1 and CDR2 (germline): MDHEN, SYDVKM. V was trimmed by 5 bases and J by 5 bases, leaving 20 bases between them. CDR3 length equals 16 residues. Here the CDR3 reads CASSQGSPGKKDTQYF. In DNA form, the CDR3 reads TGTGCCAGCAGTCAAGGTTCCCCGGGGAAAAAAGATACGCAGTATTTT.

CDR3 in amino acids: CASSQVLAGRVKNEQFF. In DNA, the CDR3 is TGCGCCAGCAGCCAAGTGTTGGCAGGCCGAGTAAAAAATGAGCAGTTCTTC. This rearrangement joins TRBV4-3 to TRBJ2-1; D remains unclear. This CDR3 has 17 residues. CDR1 LGHNA and CDR2 YSLEER come from the germline V gene. With 1 base removed from V and 7 bases from J, the gap between germline ends came to 20 bases.

This clone was picked up one time. Other DNA variants within this sample encode the same CDR3. The chain joins TRBV10-3 to TRBJ2-7, with D hard to call. Germline assignment: CDR1 ENHRY and CDR2 SYGVKD. The CDR3 is 13 amino acids. V lost 4 bases and J 2 bases, leaving 9 bases between the germline ends. The chain's CDR3 is CAISVGGTYEQYF. The CDR3 DNA reads TGTGCCATCAGTGTCGGTGGAACCTACGAGCAGTACTTC.

This clone has a handful of counts. The chain has TRBV21-1 and TRBJ2-3; the table's D call of TRBD1 was not tested on the DNA. TRBV21-1 is an annotated pseudogene. The CDR3 has 15 amino acids. The CDR3 coding sequence is TGTGCCAGCAGCGTGGGACAGAAGATCACAGATACGCAGTATTTT. This codes for CASSVGQKITDTQYF.

Of note for this clone: Other DNA sequences in this specimen translate into the identical CDR3. The genes are TRBV7-3 and TRBJ2-5, with TRBD2 identical over 11 bases. This CDR3 is built from 15 residues. The V segment lost 2 bases and the J segment 4 bases; nucleotides outside the gene matches: 3. Looked up from germline, CDR1 is SGHTA and CDR2 is FQGTGA. The CDR3 DNA reads as TGTGCCAGCAGCTTAGCGGGACTAGCGGTAGAGACCCAGTACTTC. Residues: CASSLAGLAVETQYF.

The rearrangement joins TRBV9 to TRBJ2-7; TRBD2 agrees at 12 bases. Losses at the gene ends were 3 bases for V and 2 bases for J; bases not matched to a gene: 6. CDR1 and CDR2 (germline): SGDLS, YYNGEE. This CDR3 comprises 16 residues. CDR3 region: CASSAKTSGSPYEQYF. CDR3 bases: TGTGCCAGCAGCGCTAAGACTAGCGGGAGTCCCTACGAGCAGTACTTC. Combining the CDR3 with reference TRBV9 and TRBJ2-7 gives the whole variable domain DSGVTQTPKHLITATGQRVTLRCSPRSGDLSVYWYQQSLDQGLQFLIQYYNGEERAKGNILERFSAQQFPDLHSELNLSSLELGDSALYFCASSAKTSGSPYEQYFGPGTRLTVT.

V and J are TRBV25-1 and TRBJ2-2; possibly TRBD1 for D (6 bases). The CDR3 has 17 residues. Looked up from germline, CDR1 is MGHDK and CDR2 is SYGVNS. V was pared by 5 bases and J by 6 bases, with 22 bases between. As DNA, the CDR3 is TGTGCCAGCAGTCTACTCCCCGGAGCAGGGGAACCCGGGGAGCTGTTTTTT. Its protein product is CASSLLPGAGEPGELFF.